A single T cell receptor (beta chain) is shown here with its context. This sample is drawn from a study of blood T cell repertoires in COVID-19. The wider study: Both acute and convalescent COVID-19 samples were obtained from the United States, Italy and Spain. Nucleic acid was either cDNA or gDNA, and it came from T cells, B-cell-depleted T cells, or PBMCs.

In the authors' methods: Estimation of nucleated cell counts relied on the amplification of reference gene primers. This table comes from immunoSEQ multiplex PCR, and its TCRdb copy is limited to in-frame clones, with some not included. That table is the source of V, J and clone size, and D and trimming were worked out from the DNA. Among approximately 250,000 clones listed, about 82% were seen once. The sample taken for sequencing was peripheral blood. This TCR came from a woman aged 60-75 years with active or convalescent COVID-19.

CDR3 sequence reads: CASSIVGAHEAFF. CDR3 bases: TGTGCCAGTAGTATAGTTGGGGCACATGAAGCTTTCTTT. The genes are TRBV19 and TRBJ1-1; weak D call: TRBD1 (5 bases). The CDR3 runs 13 residues. The V end was cut by 1 base, the J end by 7 bases, with 10 bases between. Germline V CDR1 and CDR2: LNHDA, SQIVND (reference sequence). The whole variable domain, remainder taken from reference TRBV19 and TRBJ1-1, is DGGITQSPKYLFRKEGQNVTLSCEQNLNHDAMYWYRQDPGQGLRLIYYSQIVNDFQKGDIAEGYSVSREKKESFPLTVTSAQKNPTAFYLCASSIVGAHEAFFGQGTRLTVV.